Each of the 18 T cell receptor beta chains below was sequenced from the same sample in a study of T-cell memory formation after mild COVID-19. TCRdb re-derived calls from the 5' RACE reads in MiXCR, one entry per CDR3 protein. The sample carries about 430,000 distinct CDR3 sequences, 18% recorded once. Sequencing was done on a sample of PBMCs or a T cell subset sorted from them (not recorded which). These receptors originate from a man aged 18 to 30 who had mild COVID-19 (a few samples of this study predate the infection). Cell type and time point are not known.

This clonotype was counted between two and nine times. V gene TRBV6-2 or TRBV6-3 combines with J gene TRBJ2-2; D unclear. V was trimmed by 7 bases and J by 4 bases, leaving 13 bases between them. Germline loops: CDR1 MNHEY, CDR2 SVGEGT. The CDR3 extends over 14 amino acids. CDR3 sequence reads: CASNRRTFTGELFF. The CDR3 DNA reads as TGTGCCAGCAACCGGCGGACCTTCACCGGGGAGCTGTTTTTT.

Regarding this clonotype: The missing conserved phenylalanine or tryptophan at the end of this CDR3 makes a read error likely. The limits of the CDR3 on the DNA are not certain, so only TCRdb's listed CDR3 is given. The rearrangement uses TRBV6-2 or TRBV6-3 and TRBJ2-7; TRBD1, the D gene given by the table, was not confirmed from the DNA. Germline CDR1 and CDR2: MNHEY and SVGEGT. Termini included, the CDR3 measures 10 amino acids. CDR3 loop: CASSYQTGGI.

This clonotype has a handful of counts. V and J are TRBV4-1 and TRBJ1-5; D possibly corresponds to TRBD1 (5 bases). The V gene's germline CDR1 is MGHRA and CDR2 YSYEKL. The ends were cut back, 3 bases at V and 7 bases at J, with 10 bases in the middle. This CDR3 has 13 residues. This CDR3 reads CASSHLRDQPQHF. The CDR3 bases are TGCGCCAGCAGCCACCTCAGGGACCAGCCCCAGCATTTT.

This clonotype has a handful of counts. The rearrangement uses TRBV4-1 and TRBJ2-1; D remains unclear. Germline V gene data show CDR1 as MGHRA and CDR2 as YSYEKL. The germline V and J ends were trimmed by 1 base and 6 bases, with 7 bases remaining between them. This CDR3 has 13 amino acids. In DNA, the CDR3 is TGCGCCAGCAGCCAAGTAGGAAGCAATGAGCAGTTCTTC. Protein product: CASSQVGSNEQFF.

This rearrangement joins TRBV29-1 to TRBJ2-3, with a weak D call TRBD2 (7 bases). Germline V CDR1 and CDR2: SQVTM, ANQGSEA. Trimming took 3 bases from V and 6 from J, leaving 19 bases between them. There are 15 residues in the CDR3. The DNA for the CDR3 is TGCAGCGTTGATCCCGCGGGGGCCAGCGGGGATACGCAGTATTTT. This sequence encodes CSVDPAGASGDTQYF.

At least ten counts were recorded for this clonotype. The V call is TRBV5-1, the J call TRBJ1-1; D unclear. V lost 2 bases and J 0 bases, leaving 8 bases between the germline ends. The CDR3 covers 14 residues. CDR1 is SGHRS, CDR2 YFSETQ, per germline. The CDR3 here is CASSFEQMNTEAFF. CDR3 nucleotide sequence: TGCGCCAGCAGCTTCGAACAGATGAACACTGAAGCTTTCTTT.

This clonotype appeared a few times. J is TRBJ2-3 and V is TRBV20-1, with D hard to call. The V and J ends lost 2 bases and 2 bases respectively, with 11 bases between them. Germline V gene sequence: CDR1 DFQATT, CDR2 SNEGSKA (reference sequence). The CDR3 loop spans 14 amino acids. The CDR3 DNA reads as TGCAGTGCTAGACTCTACAGCCCCACAGATACGCAGTATTTT. The encoded protein is CSARLYSPTDTQYF.

The chain links TRBV18 to TRBJ1-1; the D gene is possibly TRBD1 (5 bases). This CDR3 has 15 amino acids. V was cut by 1 base and J by 5 bases, with 14 bases left in between. Germline V gene sequence: CDR1 KGHSH, CDR2 LQKENI. CDR3 nucleotide sequence: TGTGCCAGCTCACCACGCGGGGCGCCGGGAACTGAAGCTTTCTTT. It encodes CASSPRGAPGTEAFF.

This clonotype occurred a few times. V gene TRBV11-2 combines with J gene TRBJ2-3, with 11 bases matching TRBD2. Trimming removed 5 bases from V and 2 bases from J; junction bases left unmatched: 9. From germline, CDR1 is SGHAT and CDR2 FQNNGV. CDR3 size: 17 residues. The CDR3 sequence is CASSHFTSGGPTDTQYF. In DNA, the CDR3 is TGTGCCAGCAGCCACTTTACTAGCGGGGGCCCCACAGATACGCAGTATTTT.

This chain connects TRBV23-1 to TRBJ2-1, with 10 positions matching TRBD2. TRBV23-1 is placed among ORFs of uncertain function. Trimming cost V 0 bases and J 6 bases; bases outside gene matches: 17. The CDR3 has 20 amino acids. The CDR3 spells CASSQSRSSGRIGVGNEQFF. CDR3 coding DNA: TGCGCCAGCAGTCAATCCAGGTCTAGCGGGAGAATAGGTGTCGGCAATGAGCAGTTCTTC.

This clonotype was observed a few times. This chain connects TRBV9 to TRBJ2-3, with D unclear. V was shortened by 7 bases and J by 4 bases, with 7 bases between the two germline ends. CDR1 is SGDLS and CDR2 is YYNGEE in the germline V gene. The CDR3 extends over 11 amino acids. The CDR3 spells CASGRSDTQYF. The CDR3 DNA follows: TGTGCCAGCGGTAGATCAGATACGCAGTATTTT.

This clonotype was seen more than once but under ten times. The gene calls are TRBV29-1 and TRBJ1-1; D is uncertain. The CDR3 extends over 11 amino acids. Trimming left V 4 bases short and J 3 bases short, with 6 bases between. Per the germline V gene, CDR1 is SQVTM and CDR2 is ANQGSEA. The CDR3 nucleotides are TGCAGCGTTGCTGGGGACACTGAAGCTTTCTTT. Protein sequence: CSVAGDTEAFF.

This clonotype turned up a few times. The rearrangement joins TRBV6-5 to TRBJ2-1; possibly TRBD2 for D (6 bases). The CDR3 is 14 amino acids. V was shortened by 6 bases and J by 0 bases, with 9 bases between the two germline ends. Germline V CDR1 and CDR2: MNHEY, SVGAGI. The CDR3 loop is CASREGSSYNEQFF. Here the CDR3 DNA reads TGTGCCAGCAGGGAGGGGAGCTCCTACAATGAGCAGTTCTTC.

The chain uses TRBV7-9 and TRBJ2-1, with 8 bases that match TRBD1. The J segment lost 5 bases and the V segment lost 8 bases, leaving 23 bases of the junction unmatched. This CDR3 is built from 19 residues. Germline values: CDR1 SEHNR, CDR2 FQNEAQ (reference sequence). The CDR3 region has the DNA TGTGCCAGCCATTCGCTCCGGGACAGGTCCTACAAGGAGGACAATGAGCAGTTCTTC. Translated: CASHSLRDRSYKEDNEQFF. The whole variable domain, filled in from reference TRBV7-9 and TRBJ2-1, reads DTGVSQNPRHKITKRGQNVTFRCDPISEHNRLYWYRQTLGQGPEFLTYFQNEAQLEKSRLLSDRFSAERPKGSFSTLEIQRTEQGDSAMYLCASHSLRDRSYKEDNEQFFGPGTRLTVL.

The chain is built from TRBV12-3 or TRBV12-4 and TRBJ1-2; perhaps TRBD1 as D (5 bases). This CDR3 is built from 14 residues. Between the trimmed V and J ends, which lost 6 bases and 0 bases, there was a span of 11 bases. This CDR3 reads CASRGRRPNYGYTF. The CDR3 DNA reads TGTGCCAGCAGGGGGCGGAGGCCTAACTATGGCTACACCTTC.

The J gene is TRBJ2-2, the V gene TRBV24-1; no reliable D call. Germline CDR1 reads KGHDR; CDR2 reads SFDVKD. V lost 4 bases and J lost 8, with 4 bases in between. The CDR3 totals 11 residues. The CDR3 loop is CATSEAGELFF. CDR3 DNA sequence: TGTGCCACCAGTGAGGCAGGGGAGCTGTTTTTT.

The V gene is TRBV4-1, the J gene TRBJ1-1; D gene uncertain. V lost 5 bases, J lost 11 bases, and 21 bases lay in between. The V gene's germline CDR1 is MGHRA and CDR2 YSYEKL. This CDR3 comprises 14 residues. CDR3 DNA: TGCGCCAGCAGCTACCCTCAGCGTCAGCCTAGGGCTTTCTTT. It specifies CASSYPQRQPRAFF.

The V and J genes are TRBV12-3 or TRBV12-4 and TRBJ2-1; 9 nucleotides align to TRBD2. V lost 8 bases, J lost 2 bases, and 13 bases stayed unmatched. The CDR3 contains 17 residues. CDR3 DNA: TGTGCCAGCGGGGTGTCTTGGCGGGGGGGCACCTACAATGAGCAGTTCTTC. Protein sequence: CASGVSWRGGTYNEQFF.